This TCR beta chain derives from a study of blood T cell repertoires in COVID-19. Overall study context: In each case, the material was cDNA or gDNA derived from T cells, B-cell-depleted T cells, or PBMCs.

In the authors' workflow: By means of reference gene primer amplification, nucleated cell counts were estimated. Measured with immunoSEQ multiplex PCR; TCRdb has only the in-frame clones, and not every one. V, J and clone size were drawn from that table, and D and trimming were deduced from the DNA. This table holds nearly 200,000 clones, around 89% found once. CDR3 length: 17 amino acids. V lost 0 bases, J lost 4 bases, and 9 bases stayed unmatched. Per the germline V gene, CDR1 is SGHRS and CDR2 is YFSETQ. The chain links TRBV5-1 to TRBJ1-2, with 10 bases that match TRBD1. Sequenced sample: PBMCs or T cells enriched from blood (not recorded which). This receptor was identified in a woman aged 18-30 years who had recovered from COVID-19. CDR3 DNA: TGCGCCAGCAGCTTGGAGCCGTGGGACAGGGGAGTCTATGGCTACACCTTC. This encodes CASSLEPWDRGVYGYTF.